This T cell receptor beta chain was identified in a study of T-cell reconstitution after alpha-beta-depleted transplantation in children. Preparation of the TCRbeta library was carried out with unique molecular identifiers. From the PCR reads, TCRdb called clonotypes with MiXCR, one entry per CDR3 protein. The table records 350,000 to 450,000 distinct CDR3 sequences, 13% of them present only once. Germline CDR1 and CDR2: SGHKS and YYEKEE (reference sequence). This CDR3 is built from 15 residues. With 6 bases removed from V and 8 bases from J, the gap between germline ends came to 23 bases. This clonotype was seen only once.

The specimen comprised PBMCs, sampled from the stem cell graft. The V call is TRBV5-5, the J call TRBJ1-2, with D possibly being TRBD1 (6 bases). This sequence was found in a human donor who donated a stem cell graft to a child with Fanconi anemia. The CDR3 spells CASTSIAGVGAGYTF. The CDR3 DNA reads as TGTGCCAGCACCTCAATAGCCGGAGTGGGGGCCGGCTACACCTTC. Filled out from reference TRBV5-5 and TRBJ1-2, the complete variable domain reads DAGVTQSPTHLIKTRGQQVTLRCSPISGHKSVSWYQQVLGQGPQFIFQYYEKEERGRGNFPDRFSARQFPNYSSELNVNALLLGDSALYLCASTSIAGVGAGYTFGSGTRLTVV.